The 27 T cell receptor beta chains below all came from one sample that was sequenced in a study of CXCR3-negative and CXCR3-positive naive CD8 T cells. UMI-labeled 5' RACE yielded the TRB cDNA libraries. Following a re-call of the 5' RACE reads, TCRdb has one entry per CDR3 protein and lacks DNA. This repertoire includes 40,000 to 45,000 distinct CDR3 sequences. The sequenced sample consisted of memory CD8+ T cells from blood. Receptors were obtained from a human donor in good health. Some clones in this sample may be carry-over from other donors' samples.

The rearrangement joins TRBV20-1 to TRBJ2-1; absent DNA, TCRdb's TRBD2 call cannot be checked. This CDR3 is built from 15 residues. Per germline, CDR1 DFQATT and CDR2 SNEGSKA (reference sequence). This CDR3 reads CSARDPGSPYNEQFF.

V gene TRBV2 combines with J gene TRBJ1-1. Germline V gene sequence: CDR1 SNHLY, CDR2 FYNNEI. The CDR3 contains 14 residues. This CDR3 reads CASSEALLAPVAFF.

The chain uses TRBV6-2 or TRBV6-3 and TRBJ2-3. The CDR3 has 16 residues. Germline-derived CDR1 and CDR2 are MNHEY and SVGEGT. CDR3 sequence: CASSYSTVYSTDTQYF.

The chain couples TRBV29-1 to TRBJ1-4; with no DNA, the TCRdb D assignment of TRBD1 cannot be verified. CDR1 SQVTM and CDR2 ANQGSEA come from the germline V gene. The CDR3 loop spans 14 amino acids. The CDR3: CSVAQGNSSEKLFF.

The J gene is TRBJ2-3, the V gene TRBV15; lacking DNA, the TRBD1 call made by TCRdb goes unchecked. Germline V gene data show CDR1 as LNHNV and CDR2 as YYDKDF (reference sequence). The CDR3 runs to 15 residues. The CDR3 sequence is CATSREGAPTDTQYF.

The chain uses TRBV7-9 and TRBJ2-5; TCRdb reports TRBD2, a call that lacks DNA to check it against. The germline CDR1 and CDR2 sequences are SEHNR and FQNEAQ (reference sequence). The CDR3 consists of 14 residues. CDR3: CASELAGGMKTQYF.

V usage is TRBV6-1 and J usage is TRBJ1-2. The length of the CDR3 is 14 residues. The germline CDR1 and CDR2 sequences are MNHNS and SASEGT. The CDR3 is CASSEARPIYGYTF.

This chain connects TRBV6-2 or TRBV6-3 to TRBJ2-1; no DNA is available, so the TRBD1 call from TCRdb remains unchecked. Germline assignment: CDR1 MNHEY and CDR2 SVGEGT. The length of the CDR3 is 15 residues. CDR3 protein: CASRRTGDYHNEQFF.

This sequence joins TRBV29-1 and TRBJ2-2; TCRdb's D call, TRBD1, is unchecked because there is no DNA. Germline V gene data show CDR1 as SQVTM and CDR2 as ANQGSEA. The length of the CDR3 is 17 residues. CDR3 sequence reads: CSVAQIVGTVNTGELFF.

V usage is TRBV15 and J usage is TRBJ1-2. The germline V gene encodes CDR1 LNHNV and CDR2 YYDKDF (reference sequence). The CDR3 contains 15 residues. The CDR3 here is CATSRGRSLNYGYTF.

The chain recombines TRBV7-6 with TRBJ1-5. CDR1 and CDR2 from the germline V gene are SGHVS and FNYEAQ. The CDR3 length is 15 residues. This chain's CDR3 is CASSLGEYSNQPQHF.

The gene calls are TRBV12-3 or TRBV12-4 and TRBJ1-1. The CDR3 is 15 residues long. CDR3 region: CASSTNRARNTEAFF.

The rearrangement links TRBV28 to TRBJ2-2; the TCRdb call, TRBD1, lacks DNA for checking. CDR1 MDHEN and CDR2 SYDVKM come from the germline V gene. This CDR3 is built from 12 residues. The CDR3 here is CASSLLSGELFF.

CDR3 region: CASSSRGGQETQYF. V usage is TRBV13 and J usage is TRBJ2-5; TCRdb returns TRBD2, unconfirmable since there is no DNA. The CDR3 spans 14 residues. Looked up from germline, CDR1 is PRHDT and CDR2 is FYEKMQ (reference sequence).

The chain couples TRBV7-6 to TRBJ2-3; TCRdb lists TRBD1, though no DNA is available to test this call. Germline V gene sequence: CDR1 SGHVS, CDR2 FNYEAQ. This CDR3 region has 15 residues. The chain's CDR3 is CASSTWTGGTDTQYF.

The CDR3 loop reads CSVEVRADTQYF. The chain is built from TRBV29-1 and TRBJ2-3; TCRdb picks TRBD1, but there is no DNA to check that call. The CDR3 sequence is 12 residues long. From germline, CDR1 is SQVTM and CDR2 ANQGSEA.

The chain combines TRBV7-6 with TRBJ2-7; the D call of TRBD1 rests on TCRdb alone, since no DNA is present to check it. The V gene's germline CDR1 is SGHVS and CDR2 FNYEAQ. The CDR3 length is 13 residues. CDR3 region: CASSYAVGVEQYF.

The CDR3 sequence: CASSQDGGLGANVLTF. J is TRBJ2-6 and V is TRBV4-3. The CDR3 sequence is 16 residues long. From germline, CDR1 is LGHNA and CDR2 YSLEER.

This chain uses TRBV11-2 with TRBJ2-7. The CDR3 totals 13 residues. Germline-derived CDR1 and CDR2 are SGHAT and FQNNGV. CDR3 loop: CASSLPGLDEQYF.

V is TRBV3-1 and J is TRBJ2-7; the D call of TRBD1 rests on TCRdb alone, since no DNA is present to check it. This CDR3 region has 14 residues. Germline V gene sequence: CDR1 LGHDT, CDR2 YNNKEL (reference sequence). This chain's CDR3 is CASSPTGISYEQYF.

CDR3 protein: CASNPTGSAYEQYF. The gene calls are TRBV12-3 or TRBV12-4 and TRBJ2-7; the TCRdb D gene call, TRBD1, has no DNA to confirm it. This CDR3 has 14 amino acids.

The rearrangement links TRBV18 to TRBJ2-1; absent DNA, TCRdb's TRBD1 call cannot be checked. This CDR3 region has 15 residues. The germline CDR1 and CDR2 sequences are KGHSH and LQKENI. The CDR3: CASSQGRGPNNEQFF.

The rearrangement joins TRBV4-3 to TRBJ2-3. CDR3 size: 16 residues. CDR1 is LGHNA and CDR2 is YSLEER in the germline V gene. CDR3 sequence: CASSQDPAANSDTQYF.

The genes are TRBV7-2 and TRBJ2-3; TCRdb picks TRBD1, but there is no DNA to check that call. From germline, CDR1 is SGHTA and CDR2 FQGNSA. The CDR3 contains 14 residues. The CDR3 spells CASSSGLAADTQYF.

This chain joins TRBV29-1 and TRBJ1-4. From germline, CDR1 is SQVTM and CDR2 ANQGSEA. CDR3 length: 12 residues. CDR3 sequence: CSVGWRIEKLFF.

This chain uses TRBV2 with TRBJ2-7; there is no DNA to check the TCRdb D call of TRBD1. This CDR3 region has 15 residues. Germline V lookup: CDR1 SNHLY, CDR2 FYNNEI. The CDR3 protein is CASSGLTGTGDEQYF.

V usage is TRBV30 and J usage is TRBJ2-7. The CDR3 runs to 13 residues. The germline V gene has CDR1 GTSNPN and CDR2 SVGIG (reference sequence). The CDR3 protein is CAWSVDPSYEQYF.